A selection of T cell receptor beta chains follows, all from one sample in a study of CXCR3-negative and CXCR3-positive naive CD8 T cells. Each CDR3 protein gets one entry in TCRdb, which reprocessed the 5' RACE reads and gives no DNA. This table lists under 150,000 distinct CDR3 sequences. Material for sequencing was naive CXCR3+ CD8+ T cells from blood. The receptors stem from a human donor in good health. Some clones in this sample may be carry-over from other donors' samples. Each CDR3 is given with its conserved first and last residue.

J gene,V gene,CDR3 protein
TRBJ2-1,TRBV5-1,CASCQWDRGRNEQFF
TRBJ2-3,TRBV7-9,CASSQRYAGADTQYF
TRBJ1-4,TRBV29-1,CSVEEGVPEKLFF
TRBJ1-6,TRBV1,CTSNPRDTGSPLHF
TRBJ2-7,TRBV5-1,CASSTDSPYEQYF
TRBJ2-7,TRBV29-1,CSVTTGIPSYDQQYF
TRBJ2-7,TRBV7-9,CASSSPLEQYF
TRBJ2-1,TRBV6-2/TRBV6-3,CASSSLRDSTYNEQFF
TRBJ2-3,TRBV20-1,CSARDLYPSSTDTQYF
TRBJ2-5,TRBV5-1,CASSLDRDQETQYF
TRBJ1-2,TRBV6-5,CASRGAALNYGYTF
TRBJ1-1,TRBV6-5,CASSSPVGRTEAFF
TRBJ2-5,TRBV7-9,CASSLGGLPGTQYF
TRBJ2-2,TRBV6-2/TRBV6-3,CASSYGGSNTGELFF
TRBJ2-3,TRBV20-1,CSARDIRGRTDTQYF
TRBJ2-1,TRBV30,CAWSSQWGEQFF
TRBJ2-3,TRBV29-1,CSVVPPADTQYF
TRBJ2-7,TRBV29-1,CSPVGQGGEQYF
TRBJ1-2,TRBV29-1,CSVEADDRGRGYTF
TRBJ2-7,TRBV6-2/TRBV6-3,CASSYSNVAYEQYF
TRBJ2-7,TRBV19,CAAGGDRFYEQYF
TRBJ1-1,TRBV7-6,CASSKHEGEAEAFF
TRBJ2-3,TRBV29-1,CSVEGTSGTDTQYF
TRBJ1-1,TRBV6-4,CASSRAGFMNTEAFF
TRBJ1-1,TRBV11-3,CASSLDKLHQFF
TRBJ2-1,TRBV11-3,CASSSGGGFADNEQFF
TRBJ2-1,TRBV4-3,CASSQDRLAGPYNEQFF
TRBJ2-1,TRBV14,CASSRTYRDGISSYNEQFF
TRBJ2-7,TRBV20-1,CSAVGREGYEQYF
TRBJ2-7,TRBV7-8,CASSLDAGSYEQYF
TRBJ1-2,TRBV5-1,CASSLPDPGNYGYTF
TRBJ2-7,TRBV3-1,CASSGRDLGHEQYF